This entry is about one T cell receptor beta chain. Antigen: not known. The data derive from a study of T cells in Graves' hyperthyroidism and ophthalmopathy. Study-level results: By a 13 V-J model, ophthalmopathy was set apart from stable hyperthyroidism.

The ends lost 4 bases at V and 9 bases at J; junction bases unmatched: 12. Per germline, CDR1 LNHDA and CDR2 SQIVND (reference sequence). The CDR3 is 15 residues long. Amplification targeted TCR beta CDR3 regions from RNA transcripts. HTBI primers were employed in a first-round RT-PCR of the TCR CDR3. TCRdb re-called the multiplex PCR reads with MiXCR, one entry per CDR3 protein. This table holds around 620,000 distinct CDR3 sequences, 15% to 20% found once. This sequence was found in a woman younger than 45 with Graves' hyperthyroidism. J is TRBJ2-1 and V is TRBV19; 7 bases agree with TRBD2. The specimen was blood. The CDR3, as DNA: TGTGCCAGTAGTAGGGGGGGACCCTACCCAGGTGAGCAGTTCTTC. Protein product: CASSRGGPYPGEQFF.